This T cell receptor beta chain was documented in a study of T cells after yellow fever vaccination. Overall study: SMART-Seq v4 Ultra Low Input handled preparation of low-cell-number fractions. General study findings and limits: Repertoires obtained by FACS sorting could include abundant clonotypes that entered as contaminants from the bulk population. Subsequent to the booster, the majority of primary-vaccination clones reappeared (roughly 97% CD4, approximately 90% CD8).

This clonotype occurred a few times. Its antigen is unidentified. The junction departs from germline at one end; a sequencing error may be responsible. CDR3 length equals 14 residues. Looked up from germline, CDR1 is SGDLS and CDR2 is YYNGEE. Universal primer sites and UMIs were introduced during 5'RACE template-switching synthesis of TCR cDNA. TCRdb passed the 5' RACE reads through MiXCR, listing each CDR3 protein once. The data contain a few hundred thousand distinct CDR3 sequences, about 5.2% of them seen just once; the ten biggest clones take up under 3.5%. The sample here was CD4+ T cells sorted from PBMCs, taken on the day of the yellow fever booster vaccination. This sequence was found in a man aged 18 to 30 who received the YFV17D yellow fever vaccine. This chain joins TRBV9 and TRBJ2-5, with D possibly being TRBD2 (6 bases). DNA of the CDR3: TGTGCCAGCAGCGCGCAAAGGAGCCGCCGGGACTGCTGCTTC. This codes for CASSAQRSRRDCCF.